The rows below give T cell receptor beta chains drawn from one sample of a study of cytomegalovirus exposure and HLA in healthy donors. The method was immunoSEQ multiplex PCR; TCRdb's version includes in-frame clones alone and lacks a portion of them. The sample is made up of roughly 220,000 clones, and the top ten hold 0.9% to 1.4% of it. The sequenced sample consisted of PBMCs. The receptors stem from a girl aged 2 to 10 in good health and CMV-seropositive. Both conserved end residues are part of each CDR3. The D gene is left open where the match is weak.

V gene	D gene	J gene	CDR3 DNA	CDR3 protein
TRBV10-1	TRBD1	TRBJ1-1	TGCGCCAGCAGTGGGACAGGGGGCACTGAAGCTTTCTTT	CASSGTGGTEAFF
TRBV2	NA	TRBJ1-6	TGTGCCAGCAGGGGGGCGCCCCTCCACTTT	CASRGAPLHF
TRBV29-1	NA	TRBJ1-2	TGCAGCGTTGAAGATAGCGGGAAGGATGGCTACACCTTC	CSVEDSGKDGYTF
TRBV6-5	NA	TRBJ2-7	TGTGCCAGCAGTTACTCGAGGCAGGGTAGCTCCTACGAGCAGTACTTC	CASSYSRQGSSYEQYF
TRBV21-1	NA	TRBJ2-7	TGTGCCAGCAGCAAACACCAACGCGGGAGCTCCTACGAGCAGTACTTC	CASSKHQRGSSYEQYF
TRBV25-1	TRBD2	TRBJ2-3	TGTGCCAGCAGCTTAGCGGGAGGGAACACAGATACGCAGTATTTT	CASSLAGGNTDTQYF
TRBV5-1	NA	TRBJ2-7	TGCGCCAGCAGCGTGGAACTGAGCTCCTACGAGCAGTACTTC	CASSVELSSYEQYF
TRBV4-2	TRBD2	TRBJ2-5	TGTGCCAGCAGCCAAAGGACTAGCGGGCAAGAGACCCAGTACTTC	CASSQRTSGQETQYF
TRBV28	TRBD1	TRBJ1-2	TGTGCCAGCAAACGTCCCACGGGACAGGGTCGTTATGGCTACACCTTC	CASKRPTGQGRYGYTF
TRBV4-2	TRBD2	TRBJ2-7	TGTGCCAGCAGCCTTCTAGCGGGCGGTCCCTCCTACGAGCAGTACTTC	CASSLLAGGPSYEQYF
TRBV28	NA	TRBJ1-2	TGTGCCAGCAGTCCTCCGGGAAGAGCCTTTTCCAACTATGGCTACACCTTC	CASSPPGRAFSNYGYTF
TRBV9	NA	TRBJ1-2	TGTGCCAGCAGCGTTCGGGACAACCGTCGGGGCTACACCTTC	CASSVRDNRRGYTF
TRBV15	NA	TRBJ2-1	TGTGCCACCAGCAGAGACAGGGTTGCTGAGCAGTTCTTC	CATSRDRVAEQFF